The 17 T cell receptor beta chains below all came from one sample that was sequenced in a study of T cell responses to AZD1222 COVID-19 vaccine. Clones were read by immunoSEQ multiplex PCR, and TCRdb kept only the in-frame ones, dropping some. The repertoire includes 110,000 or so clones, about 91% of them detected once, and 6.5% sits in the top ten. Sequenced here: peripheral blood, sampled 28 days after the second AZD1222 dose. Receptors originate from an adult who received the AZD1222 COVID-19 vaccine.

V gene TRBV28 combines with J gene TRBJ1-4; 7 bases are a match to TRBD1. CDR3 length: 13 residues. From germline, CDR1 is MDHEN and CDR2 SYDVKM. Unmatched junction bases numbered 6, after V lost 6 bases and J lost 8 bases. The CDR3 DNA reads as TGTGCCAGCAGAGCCAGGGGGGGAGAAAAACTGTTTTTT. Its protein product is CASRARGGEKLFF.

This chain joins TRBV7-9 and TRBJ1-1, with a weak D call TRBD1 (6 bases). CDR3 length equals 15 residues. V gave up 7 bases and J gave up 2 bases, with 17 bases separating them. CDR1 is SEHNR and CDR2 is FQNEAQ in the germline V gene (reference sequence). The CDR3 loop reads CASTQTGLANTEAFF. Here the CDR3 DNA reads TGTGCCAGCACCCAGACAGGCCTAGCCAACACTGAAGCTTTCTTT. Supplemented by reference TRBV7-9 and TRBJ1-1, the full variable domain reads DTGVSQNPRHKITKRGQNVTFRCDPISEHNRLYWYRQTLGQGPEFLTYFQNEAQLEKSRLLSDRFSAERPKGSFSTLEIQRTEQGDSAMYLCASTQTGLANTEAFFGQGTRLTVV.

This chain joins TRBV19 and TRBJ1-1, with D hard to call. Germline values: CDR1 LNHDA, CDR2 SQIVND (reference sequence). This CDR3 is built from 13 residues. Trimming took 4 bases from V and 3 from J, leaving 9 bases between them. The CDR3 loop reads CASSKNRYTEAFF. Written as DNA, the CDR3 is TGTGCCAGTAGTAAGAACCGCTACACTGAAGCTTTCTTT.

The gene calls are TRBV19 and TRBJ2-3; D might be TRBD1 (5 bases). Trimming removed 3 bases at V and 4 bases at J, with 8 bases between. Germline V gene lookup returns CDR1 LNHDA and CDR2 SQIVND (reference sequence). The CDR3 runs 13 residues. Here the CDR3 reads CASSIQGSDTQYF. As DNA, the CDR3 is TGTGCCAGTAGTATTCAGGGTTCAGATACGCAGTATTTT.

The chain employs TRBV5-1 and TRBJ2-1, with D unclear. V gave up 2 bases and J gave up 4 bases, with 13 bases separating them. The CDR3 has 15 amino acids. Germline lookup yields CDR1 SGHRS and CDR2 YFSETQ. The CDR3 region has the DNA TGCGCCAGCAGCTTAACTACCGGAGATTACAATGAGCAGTTCTTC. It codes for CASSLTTGDYNEQFF. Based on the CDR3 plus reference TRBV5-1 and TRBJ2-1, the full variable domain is KAGVTQTPRYLIKTRGQQVTLSCSPISGHRSVSWYQQTPGQGLQFLFEYFSETQRNKGNFPGRFSGRQFSNSRSEMNVSTLELGDSALYLCASSLTTGDYNEQFFGPGTRLTVL.

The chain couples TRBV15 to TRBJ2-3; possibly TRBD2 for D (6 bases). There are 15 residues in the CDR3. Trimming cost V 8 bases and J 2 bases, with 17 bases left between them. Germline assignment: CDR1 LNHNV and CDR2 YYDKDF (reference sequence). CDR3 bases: TGTGCCACCTCTCAGGAGGGCCTAAACACAGATACGCAGTATTTT. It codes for CATSQEGLNTDTQYF.

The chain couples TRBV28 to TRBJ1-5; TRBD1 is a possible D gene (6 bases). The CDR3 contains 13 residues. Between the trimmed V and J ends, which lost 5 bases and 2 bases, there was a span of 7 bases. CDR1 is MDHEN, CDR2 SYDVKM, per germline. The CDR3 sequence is CASSRTGNQPQHF. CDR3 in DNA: TGTGCCAGCAGTCGGACAGGCAATCAGCCCCAGCATTTT.

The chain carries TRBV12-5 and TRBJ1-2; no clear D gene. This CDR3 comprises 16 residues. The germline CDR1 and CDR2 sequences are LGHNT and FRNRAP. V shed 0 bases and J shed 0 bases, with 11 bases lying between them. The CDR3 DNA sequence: TGTGCTAGTGGTTTGGTCATTGGCGCAACTAACTATGGCTACACCTTC. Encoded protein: CASGLVIGATNYGYTF.

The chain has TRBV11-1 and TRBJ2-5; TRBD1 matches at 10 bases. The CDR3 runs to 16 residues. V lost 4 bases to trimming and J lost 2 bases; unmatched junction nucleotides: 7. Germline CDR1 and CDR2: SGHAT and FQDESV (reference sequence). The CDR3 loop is CASSSRDRGLQETQYF. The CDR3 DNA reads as TGTGCCAGCAGCTCCCGGGACAGGGGTCTTCAAGAGACCCAGTACTTC.

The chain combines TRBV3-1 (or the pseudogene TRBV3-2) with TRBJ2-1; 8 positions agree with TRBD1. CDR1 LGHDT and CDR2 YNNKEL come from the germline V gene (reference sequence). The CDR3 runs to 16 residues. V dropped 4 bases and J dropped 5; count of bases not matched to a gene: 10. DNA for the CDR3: TGTGCCAGCAGCCCGACCGGGACAGGAGGCAACAATGAGCAGTTCTTC. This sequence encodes CASSPTGTGGNNEQFF.

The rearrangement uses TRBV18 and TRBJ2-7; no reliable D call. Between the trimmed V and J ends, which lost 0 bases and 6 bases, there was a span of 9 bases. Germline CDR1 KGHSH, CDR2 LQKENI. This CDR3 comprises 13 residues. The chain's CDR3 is CASSPPESGEQYF. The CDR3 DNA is TGTGCCAGCTCACCACCGGAGAGTGGCGAGCAGTACTTC.

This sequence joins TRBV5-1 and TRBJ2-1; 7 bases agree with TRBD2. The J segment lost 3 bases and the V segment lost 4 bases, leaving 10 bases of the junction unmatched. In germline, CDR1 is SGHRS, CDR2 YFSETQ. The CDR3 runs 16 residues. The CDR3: CASSGASGYFYNEQFF. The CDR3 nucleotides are TGCGCCAGCAGCGGAGCTAGCGGATACTTCTACAATGAGCAGTTCTTC.

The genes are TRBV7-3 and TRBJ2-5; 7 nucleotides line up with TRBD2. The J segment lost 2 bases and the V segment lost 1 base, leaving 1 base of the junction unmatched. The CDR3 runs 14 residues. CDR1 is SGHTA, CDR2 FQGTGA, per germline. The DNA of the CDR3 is TGTGCCAGCAGCTTAAGCGGGGGACAAGAGACCCAGTACTTC. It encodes CASSLSGGQETQYF.

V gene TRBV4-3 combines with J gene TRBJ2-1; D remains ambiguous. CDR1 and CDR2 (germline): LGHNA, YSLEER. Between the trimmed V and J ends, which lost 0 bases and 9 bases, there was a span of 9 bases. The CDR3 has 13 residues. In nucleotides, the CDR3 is TGCGCCAGCAGCCAAGATTCCGCCAGTGAGCAGTTCTTC. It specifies CASSQDSASEQFF.

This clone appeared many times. This CDR3 is CASRGTGYEQYF. The CDR3 DNA reads as TGTGCCAGCAGAGGGACAGGCTACGAGCAGTACTTC. V gene TRBV12-3 or TRBV12-4 combines with J gene TRBJ2-7; 8 bases fit TRBD1. Trimming removed 6 bases from V and 3 bases from J; junction bases left unmatched: 1. This CDR3 is built from 12 residues.

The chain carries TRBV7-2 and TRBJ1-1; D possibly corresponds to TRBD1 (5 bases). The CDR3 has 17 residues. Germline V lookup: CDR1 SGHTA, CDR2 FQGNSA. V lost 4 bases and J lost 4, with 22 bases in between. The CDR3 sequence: CASSYRLGSGRGTEAFF. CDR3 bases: TGTGCCAGCAGCTACCGCTTGGGGTCAGGGCGGGGCACTGAAGCTTTCTTT.

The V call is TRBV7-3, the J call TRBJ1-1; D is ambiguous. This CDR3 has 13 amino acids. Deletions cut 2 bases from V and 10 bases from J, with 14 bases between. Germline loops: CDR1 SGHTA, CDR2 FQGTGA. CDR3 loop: CASSLVRWSTAFF. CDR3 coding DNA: TGTGCCAGCAGCTTAGTTCGGTGGTCGACAGCTTTCTTT.